This TCR beta chain stems from a study of control samples from healthy donors and cancer patients. The table came from immunoSEQ multiplex PCR; TCRdb's copy has only in-frame clones and leaves some out. Here the sample spans about 120,000 clones, around 89% being singletons. V was pared by 7 bases and J by 7 bases, with 13 bases between. There are 12 residues in the CDR3. The chain couples TRBV12-3 or TRBV12-4 to TRBJ1-2; D is uncertain. Source material: blood. This TCR derives from a man aged 45-65 years in good health. In nucleotides, the CDR3 is TGTGCCAGCACTTGGGGTGGAGGTGGCTACACCTTC. It is translated as CASTWGGGGYTF.